Below, 10 T cell receptor beta chains from the same sample are listed, as sequenced in a study of regulatory and conventional T cells in RAG deficiency. Conventional CD4+ T cells were sorted from blood as CD25-low CD127-high cells. Repertoires were generated with immunoSEQ multiplex PCR, while TCRdb's copy carries only in-frame clones and drops some. Among 45,000 or so clones listed, around 90% were seen once. The data also belong to a second study, concerning regulatory T cells. This second report adds: Primers: 52 TRBV forward and 13 TRBJ reverse.

Material: CD4+ effector T cells sorted from blood. The receptors here all came from a human donor in good health.

This chain links TRBV6-1 with TRBJ1-5; D unclear. The CDR3 runs to 14 residues. Trimming removed 4 bases at V and 4 bases at J, with 11 bases between. The V gene's germline CDR1 is MNHNS and CDR2 SASEGT. The CDR3 spells CASSGESGNQPQHF. CDR3 bases: TGTGCCAGCAGTGGGGAGAGTGGGAATCAGCCCCAGCATTTT.

The chain is built from TRBV9 and TRBJ2-1, with 15 bases that match TRBD2. Germline V gene data show CDR1 as SGDLS and CDR2 as YYNGEE. V dropped 4 bases and J dropped 7; count of bases not matched to a gene: 3. This CDR3 is 15 amino acids long. The CDR3: CASSRTSGRANEQFF. DNA for the CDR3: TGTGCCAGCAGCAGGACTAGCGGGAGGGCGAATGAGCAGTTCTTC. The complete variable domain, with remaining parts taken from reference TRBV9 and TRBJ2-1, reads DSGVTQTPKHLITATGQRVTLRCSPRSGDLSVYWYQQSLDQGLQFLIQYYNGEERAKGNILERFSAQQFPDLHSELNLSSLELGDSALYFCASSRTSGRANEQFFGPGTRLTVL.

The CDR3: CASRATGGNIQYF. The DNA of the CDR3 is TGTGCCAGCAGGGCAACAGGGGGAAACATTCAGTACTTC. The chain has TRBV27 and TRBJ2-4, with 8 bases aligning to TRBD1. J lost 6 bases, V lost 6 bases, and 4 bases had no gene match. The CDR3 has 13 amino acids. In germline, CDR1 is MNHEY, CDR2 SMNVEV (reference sequence).

The rearrangement uses TRBV6-1 and TRBJ1-2, with D perhaps matching TRBD1 (6 bases). Between the trimmed V and J ends, which lost 1 base and 5 bases, there was a span of 11 bases. Germline-derived CDR1 and CDR2 are MNHNS and SASEGT. The CDR3 extends over 14 amino acids. The CDR3 is CASSEGDRRYGYTF. For the CDR3, the DNA is TGTGCCAGCAGTGAAGGTGACAGGAGGTATGGCTACACCTTC.

The chain is built from TRBV6-6 and TRBJ1-5, with 9 bases lining up with TRBD1. Germline-derived CDR1 and CDR2 are MNHNY and SVGAGI (reference sequence). The CDR3 loop spans 14 amino acids. Trimming at V came to 6 bases and at J to 2 bases, leaving 2 bases not matched to a gene. The CDR3 DNA reads as TGTGCCAGCAGGGGACAGGGAGGCAATCAGCCCCAGCATTTT. Its translation: CASRGQGGNQPQHF.

This sequence joins TRBV19 and TRBJ2-1; tentative D call: TRBD2 (6 bases). The CDR3 totals 17 residues. Germline-derived CDR1 and CDR2 are LNHDA and SQIVND (reference sequence). V was clipped by 1 base and J by 0 bases, with 13 bases between them. The CDR3 bases are TGTGCCAGTAGTATAGTTGGGGCGGGGAGCTCCTACAATGAGCAGTTCTTC. Translated: CASSIVGAGSSYNEQFF.

This chain connects TRBV7-8 to TRBJ2-3, with 14 bases fitting TRBD2. V lost 5 bases and J lost 4; bases outside the gene matches: 8. Germline values: CDR1 SGHVS, CDR2 FQNEAQ. CDR3 size: 17 residues. The CDR3 nucleotides read TGTGCCAGCAGCCAGACTAGCGGGAGGGCCGGGGCAGATACGCAGTATTTT. The encoded protein is CASSQTSGRAGADTQYF. The entire variable domain, with the rest obtained from reference TRBV7-8 and TRBJ2-3, is as follows: GAGVSQSPRYKVAKRGQDVALRCDPISGHVSLFWYQQALGQGPEFLTYFQNEAQLDKSGLPSDRFFAERPEGSVSTLKIQRTQQEDSAVYLCASSQTSGRAGADTQYFGPGTRLTVL.

The gene calls are TRBV6-6 and TRBJ1-4; weak D call: TRBD1 (5 bases). The CDR3 has 13 amino acids. CDR1 and CDR2 from the germline V gene are MNHNY and SVGAGI (reference sequence). The V end was cut by 10 bases, the J end by 4 bases, with 13 bases between. The CDR3 region is CANSRGYNEKLFF. The CDR3 region has the DNA TGTGCCAATTCCCGGGGCTATAATGAAAAACTGTTTTTT.

This CDR3 reads CASSYLEGHEQYF. CDR3 in DNA: TGTGCCAGCAGTTACCTCGAAGGGCACGAGCAGTACTTC. This chain connects TRBV6-6 to TRBJ2-5; the D is unclear. The end of the DNA is better explained by TRBJ2-7, so the J call may be wrong. Germline V gives CDR1 MNHNY, CDR2 SVGAGI (reference sequence). The CDR3 sequence is 13 residues long.

This clone came up once. The rearrangement links TRBV18 to TRBJ1-2; D is ambiguous. The CDR3 is 14 amino acids. Germline CDR1 is KGHSH and CDR2 is LQKENI. V was clipped by 3 bases and J by 3 bases, with 11 bases between them. DNA of the CDR3: TGTGCCAGCTCACCCCGTGCACCGTACTATGGCTACACCTTC. Its translation: CASSPRAPYYGYTF.